These 6 T cell receptor beta chains share one sample of origin, sequenced in a study of T cells after yellow fever vaccination. TCRdb fed the 5' RACE reads into MiXCR, producing one record per CDR3 protein. The sample carries just under 600,000 distinct CDR3 sequences, roughly 13% recorded once. The sequences come from PBMCs, collected on the day of the yellow fever booster vaccination. The receptors were sampled from a man aged 25 to 40 who received the YFV17D yellow fever vaccine.

This clonotype was seen a few times. This chain links TRBV6-5 with TRBJ2-7, with 10 nucleotides matching TRBD2. The V gene's germline CDR1 is MNHEY and CDR2 SVGAGI. The CDR3 covers 16 residues. The junction had 6 bases not matched to a gene; V was cut back by 0 bases and J by 4 bases. The CDR3 region has the DNA TGTGCCAGCAGTTACTCCTCCAGCGGGAGGGCTTACGAGCAGTACTTC. Its protein product is CASSYSSSGRAYEQYF.

The chain joins TRBV4-3 to TRBJ2-1; D not resolved. Trimming removed 0 bases at V and 7 bases at J, with 10 bases between. The germline gives CDR1 LGHNA, CDR2 YSLEER. This CDR3 is built from 14 residues. This CDR3 is CASSQDRSPNEQFF. CDR3 nucleotide sequence: TGCGCCAGCAGCCAAGATCGGTCTCCGAATGAGCAGTTCTTC.

The genes are TRBV9 and TRBJ1-6; TRBD1 might be the D (6 bases). Germline V lookup: CDR1 SGDLS, CDR2 YYNGEE. The germline V and J ends were trimmed by 4 bases and 5 bases, with 10 bases remaining between them. The CDR3 has 14 residues. CDR3 DNA sequence: TGTGCCAGCAGCCCGGGACACAATAATTCACCCCTCCACTTT. Protein: CASSPGHNNSPLHF.

The V gene is TRBV12-3 or TRBV12-4, the J gene TRBJ2-3; D is possibly TRBD2 (6 bases). This CDR3 contains 14 residues. The V end was cut by 7 bases, the J end by 1 base, with 12 bases between. The CDR3, as DNA: TGTGCCAGCACTCAACAGCGGGGCACAGATACGCAGTATTTT. Residues: CASTQQRGTDTQYF.

This clonotype has just a few counts. The CDR3 reads CASSLPVATDTQYF. As DNA, the CDR3 is TGTGCCAGCAGTTTACCAGTAGCAACAGATACGCAGTATTTT. The chain links TRBV28 to TRBJ2-3; D gene unclear. Per germline, CDR1 MDHEN and CDR2 SYDVKM. The CDR3 is 14 residues long. Between the trimmed V and J ends, which lost 2 bases and 3 bases, there was a span of 9 bases. The entire variable domain, with the rest obtained from reference TRBV28 and TRBJ2-3, is as follows: DVKVTQSSRYLVKRTGEKVFLECVQDMDHENMFWYRQDPGLGLRLIYFSYDVKMKEKGDIPEGYSVSREKKERFSLILESASTNQTSMYLCASSLPVATDTQYFGPGTRLTVL.

This rearrangement joins TRBV20-1 to TRBJ2-7; 7 bases fit TRBD2. Germline loops: CDR1 DFQATT, CDR2 SNEGSKA (reference sequence). The CDR3 is made up of 16 amino acids. V shed 4 bases and J 0 bases; nucleotides not matched to a gene: 12. The CDR3 loop is CSANLADTKSSYEQYF. In DNA, the CDR3 is TGCAGTGCTAACCTAGCGGATACTAAAAGCTCCTACGAGCAGTACTTC.